These 11 T cell receptor beta chains originate from one sample sequenced in a study of T cells in Graves' hyperthyroidism and ophthalmopathy. Researchers amplified the TCR beta CDR3 regions from RNA transcripts. With the HTBI primer set, the TCR CDR3 went through a first round of RT-PCR. TCRdb reprocessed the multiplex PCR reads with MiXCR, giving one entry per CDR3 protein. The sample records roughly 250,000 distinct CDR3 sequences, approximately 15% being singletons. Sequenced sample: blood. Receptor source: a woman aged 40 to 50 with Graves' hyperthyroidism that later progressed to Graves' ophthalmopathy.

This clonotype was counted at least ten times. The rearrangement uses TRBV6-1 and TRBJ2-5; no firm D call. Germline values: CDR1 MNHNS, CDR2 SASEGT. This CDR3 region has 14 residues. The germline V and J ends were trimmed by 0 bases and 4 bases, with 9 bases remaining between them. CDR3 residues: CASSEARWRETQYF. The DNA for the CDR3 is TGTGCCAGCAGTGAAGCGCGGTGGCGAGAGACCCAGTACTTC.

This clonotype was observed many times. The chain carries TRBV11-2 and TRBJ2-5, with a weak D call TRBD1 (5 bases). The CDR3 sequence is 14 residues long. The germline V gene has CDR1 SGHAT and CDR2 FQNNGV. V dropped 2 bases and J dropped 5 bases, with 12 bases sitting between them. The CDR3 sequence is CASSLIRQMETQYF. CDR3 sequence (DNA): TGTGCCAGCAGCTTAATAAGACAGATGGAGACCCAGTACTTC.

This clonotype was counted many times. The chain uses TRBV7-3 and TRBJ2-2; the match to TRBD2 covers 9 bases. This CDR3 is 15 amino acids long. The germline V gene encodes CDR1 SGHTA and CDR2 FQGTGA. V shed 5 bases and J 5 bases; nucleotides not matched to a gene: 6. DNA of the CDR3: TGTGCCAGCAGCCCCCTAGCGGGGCGGACCGGGGAGCTGTTTTTT. It translates to CASSPLAGRTGELFF. Looking up the rest from reference TRBV7-3 and TRBJ2-2 gives the full variable domain: GAGVSQTPSNKVTEKGKYVELRCDPISGHTALYWYRQSLGQGPEFLIYFQGTGAADDSGLPNDRFFAVRPEGSVSTLKIQRTERGDSAVYLCASSPLAGRTGELFFGEGSRLTVL.

This clonotype showed up many times. The chain carries TRBV3-1 and TRBJ2-1; tentative D call: TRBD2 (6 bases). Between the trimmed V and J ends, which lost 3 bases and 8 bases, there was a span of 17 bases. Germline V CDR1 and CDR2: LGHDT, YNNKEL (reference sequence). CDR3 length: 15 residues. The CDR3, as DNA: TGTGCCAGCAGCCAGAGTGCGGGAACAGCTGATGAGCAGTTCTTC. Residues: CASSQSAGTADEQFF.

This clonotype was observed many times. The V and J genes are TRBV12-3 or TRBV12-4 and TRBJ1-4; unclear D gene. V gave up 3 bases and J gave up 5 bases, with 4 bases separating them. The CDR3 contains 12 residues. CDR3 protein: CASSFGNEKLFF. The CDR3 DNA reads as TGTGCCAGCAGTTTCGGGAATGAAAAACTGTTTTTT.

This clonotype was picked up a small number of times. The chain has TRBV5-6 and TRBJ2-7; D gene unclear. Trimming removed 0 bases from V and 5 bases from J, with 6 bases in between. The CDR3 runs to 12 residues. Germline loops: CDR1 SGHDT, CDR2 YYEEEE. This CDR3 reads CASSLGDHEQYF. The CDR3 bases are TGTGCCAGCAGCTTGGGGGATCACGAGCAGTACTTC. Using reference TRBV5-6 and TRBJ2-7 for the parts outside the CDR3, the full variable domain is DAGVTQSPTHLIKTRGQQVTLRCSPKSGHDTVSWYQQALGQGPQFIFQYYEEEERQRGNFPDRFSGHQFPNYSSELNVNALLLGDSALYLCASSLGDHEQYFGPGTRLTVT.

This clonotype was observed at least ten times. V and J are TRBV11-1 and TRBJ2-1, with 7 nucleotides matching TRBD2. The V gene's germline CDR1 is SGHAT and CDR2 FQDESV (reference sequence). Trimming took 1 base from V and 4 from J; bases not matched to a gene: 1. The CDR3 covers 14 residues. The CDR3 DNA reads TGTGCCAGCAGCTTAGGACTAGCTTACAATGAGCAGTTCTTC. Translating it yields CASSLGLAYNEQFF.

The V gene is TRBV12-3 or TRBV12-4, the J gene TRBJ2-1; 7 bases are shared with TRBD2. The CDR3 runs 15 residues. With 10 bases clipped from V and 8 bases from J, the junction kept 17 bases outside the gene matches. The CDR3, as DNA: TGTGCCACCTGCTTAAGCGGGATGGTCCGCGATGAGCAGTTCTTC. The encoded protein is CATCLSGMVRDEQFF.

This clonotype turned up a few times. This chain uses TRBV4-1 with TRBJ1-1, with TRBD1 as a possible D gene (6 bases). CDR1 MGHRA and CDR2 YSYEKL come from the germline V gene. V was cut by 4 bases and J by 9 bases, with 9 bases left in between. The CDR3 consists of 11 residues. As DNA, the CDR3 is TGCGCCAGCAGCCTCACAGGGAAAGCTTTCTTT. Protein sequence: CASSLTGKAFF.

The chain links TRBV5-1 to TRBJ2-7; D ambiguous. Germline V CDR1 and CDR2: SGHRS, YFSETQ. The CDR3 runs 15 residues. The V end was cut by 1 base, the J end by 5 bases, with 16 bases between. As DNA, the CDR3 is TGCGCCAGCAGCTTGCCTAAGGGAATTAAGGACGAGCAGTACTTC. This sequence encodes CASSLPKGIKDEQYF.

Comments on this clonotype: At one of its ends the junction is not consistent with the germline gene, which may arise from a read error. The chain joins TRBV7-2 to TRBJ2-3; the D gene is possibly TRBD2 (5 bases). Germline V gives CDR1 SGHTA, CDR2 FQGNSA. The CDR3 runs to 14 residues. The CDR3: CASPDGDQHRYAVF. CDR3 in DNA: TGTGCCAGCCCGGACGGGGATCAGCACAGATACGCAGTATTT.